A selection of T cell receptor beta chains follows, all from one sample in a study of T cells after posttransplantation cyclophosphamide. Using immunoSEQ multiplex PCR, the repertoire was profiled, and TCRdb retains in-frame clones only, with some absent. The sample has about 16,000 clones; around 94% are singletons. The sequenced sample consisted of naive CD4+ T cells sorted from blood. Receptors originate from a woman between 45 and 65 years old in good health and a related stem cell transplant donor. CDR3s leave out the opening cysteine and the closing phenylalanine or tryptophan.

CDR3 protein	J gene	V gene
ASSPIPQETQY	TRBJ2-5	TRBV9
SVSQGNTEAF	TRBJ1-1	TRBV29-1
ATSGTRGGEQY	NA	TRBV27
ASSYRSSYEQY	TRBJ2-7	TRBV6-6
AWNLLASYNEQF	TRBJ2-1	TRBV30
ASASGWGNTEAF	TRBJ1-1	TRBV9
ASSPPADTQY	TRBJ2-3	TRBV11-2
ASSNRRPGGYEQY	TRBJ2-7	TRBV5-1
ASSSGGLREF	TRBJ2-1	TRBV7-9
ASSPSASGPYNEQF	TRBJ2-1	TRBV7-7
ASSVSGTGARNEAF	TRBJ1-1	TRBV7-6
ASSAQGHSGNTIY	TRBJ1-3	TRBV11-2
ASSRDRSSGNTIY	TRBJ1-3	TRBV18
ASSTGTGSGGYT	TRBJ1-2	TRBV19
ASSGSTEAF	TRBJ1-1	TRBV28
ASSLASPYNEQF	TRBJ2-1	TRBV7-9
ASSLRVPDTQY	TRBJ2-3	TRBV28
ASSTRAAYTQY	TRBJ2-3	TRBV7-2
ASSGQYQETQY	TRBJ2-5	TRBV10-1
ASSEQGNTEAF	TRBJ1-1	TRBV6-4
ASSGDSYQPQH	TRBJ1-5	TRBV9
ARQTSGSGFYEQY	TRBJ2-7	TRBV6-5
ASKSANTGELF	TRBJ2-2	TRBV7-2
ASSYSGTGDYGYT	TRBJ1-2	TRBV6-5
ASSPRGLEGRAYEQY	TRBJ2-7	TRBV18
ASSVVGQGPYGYT	TRBJ1-2	TRBV9
ASSLSTSMNTEAF	TRBJ1-1	TRBV5-1
ASSSPWRGSTEAF	TRBJ1-1	TRBV7-2
ASSLNRNEKLF	TRBJ1-4	TRBV11-3
ASSYGDRGGDYT	TRBJ1-2	TRBV28
ASRATAIINYGYT	TRBJ1-2	TRBV5-1
ASSPDRGRQTQY	TRBJ2-5	TRBV7-2
ASSPNRGNTEAF	TRBJ1-1	TRBV2
ASNTPSSGRYNEQF	TRBJ2-1	TRBV9
ATSRDRVSPYEQY	TRBJ2-7	TRBV15
AWNSGYYGYT	TRBJ1-2	TRBV30
AITETRVELLYTGELF	TRBJ2-2	TRBV10-3
ASSHDPPTSGRRDEQF	TRBJ2-1	TRBV4-1
ASSPSVGDEQY	TRBJ2-7	TRBV18
ASNRGGGGTDTQY	TRBJ2-3	TRBV2
ASSGTGTSGETQY	TRBJ2-5	TRBV9